The TCR beta chain under discussion was sequenced for a study of blood T cell repertoires in COVID-19. Across the study: Donors in the United States, Italy and Spain gave samples during acute or convalescent COVID-19.

In the study's own analysis: Amplification with reference gene primers provided the estimates of nucleated cell counts. Data came from immunoSEQ multiplex PCR; TCRdb stores just in-frame clones and leaves some out. D and trimming come from the DNA, and the V and J calls and clone size come from that table. The data hold 130,000 or so clones, with around nine tenths observed a single time. Per the germline V gene, CDR1 is LGHDT and CDR2 is YNNKEL (reference sequence). CDR3 length: 14 residues. Trimming removed 2 bases from V and 11 bases from J; junction bases left unmatched: 7. The sequencing input was peripheral blood. This receptor was obtained from a man in his 70s with active COVID-19. The chain couples TRBV3-1 (or the pseudogene TRBV3-2) to TRBJ2-7; 12 bases are shared with TRBD1. The CDR3 is CASSQPGQGAREYF. CDR3 in DNA: TGTGCCAGCAGCCAACCGGGACAGGGGGCTAGGGAGTACTTC.